This TCR beta chain was observed in a study of blood T cells in healthy people across ages. This CDR3 region has 14 residues. CDR1 and CDR2 (germline): MNHNS, SASEGT. V lost 2 bases and J lost 4, with 12 bases in between. Concerning this clonotype itself: Its specificity is unknown.

Study findings and constraints: A roughly linear fall in TCR beta diversity per million T cells was seen with increasing age.

Combining a sample-barcoded 5' primer with a J-beta primer mix, a second PCR ran for roughly 7 to 11 cycles. Every cDNA was tagged by a template-switch adaptor with 12 random nucleotides. TCRdb passed the 5' RACE reads through MiXCR, listing each CDR3 protein once. The table lists 800,000 or so distinct CDR3 sequences, about 62% of them singletons. J is TRBJ2-7 and V is TRBV6-1; D unclear. Sequenced sample: blood. The receptor was derived from a man in his thirties or forties in good health. The CDR3 nucleotides are TGTGCCAGCAGTGAATGGCAGGTTAGGTACGAGCAGTACTTC. Encoded protein: CASSEWQVRYEQYF.